This passage covers 10 T cell receptor beta chains from one sample sequenced in a study of CD8 T cells in Susac syndrome. Random hexamers were used to reverse transcribe an amount of roughly 0.45 to 1 ug RNA. From the immunoSEQ multiplex PCR reads, TCRdb called clonotypes with MiXCR, one entry per CDR3 protein. The sample gives 400,000 to 550,000 distinct CDR3 sequences, around 85% of which show up once; under 0.15% is in the top ten. The sample was CD8+ T cells from PBMCs. The receptors originated from a human donor with multiple sclerosis.

In this sample, this clonotype turned up a few times. This chain joins TRBV19 and TRBJ2-1, with D possibly matching TRBD2 (5 bases). The V and J ends lost 3 bases and 4 bases respectively, with 7 bases between them. The germline CDR1 and CDR2 sequences are LNHDA and SQIVND (reference sequence). The length of the CDR3 is 13 residues. The CDR3 loop reads CASSIAGYNEQFF. The CDR3 bases are TGTGCCAGTAGTATTGCGGGTTACAATGAGCAGTTCTTC.

V and J are TRBV27 and TRBJ2-7, with a tentative D call TRBD1 (5 bases). V lost 2 bases and J lost 3, with 14 bases in between. The CDR3 is 15 residues long. The V gene's germline CDR1 is MNHEY and CDR2 SMNVEV (reference sequence). The CDR3 spells CASSLTQVPVYEQYF. CDR3 in DNA: TGTGCCAGCAGTTTAACACAGGTCCCGGTCTACGAGCAGTACTTC.

The J gene is TRBJ2-7, the V gene TRBV7-9; tentative D call: TRBD1 (6 bases). CDR3 length: 14 residues. V was clipped by 4 bases and J by 7 bases, with 17 bases between them. Germline CDR1 reads SEHNR; CDR2 reads FQNEAQ (reference sequence). The CDR3 protein is CASSWERTALEQYF. CDR3 bases: TGTGCCAGCAGCTGGGAGCGGACAGCCTTAGAGCAGTACTTC.

This clonotype was picked up a small number of times. The chain employs TRBV11-2 and TRBJ2-2; TRBD1 aligns across 8 bases. The CDR3 runs to 15 residues. Germline-derived CDR1 and CDR2 are SGHAT and FQNNGV. V lost 3 bases, J lost 1 base, and 1 base stayed unmatched. For the CDR3, the DNA is TGTGCCAGCAGCTTCGGGACAGGGAACACCGGGGAGCTGTTTTTT. Protein: CASSFGTGNTGELFF.

This clonotype was seen a handful of times. V is TRBV6-4 and J is TRBJ2-1, with 11 positions matching TRBD2. V shed 3 bases and J 4 bases; nucleotides not matched to a gene: 2. Germline V CDR1 and CDR2: MRHNA, SNTAGT. The CDR3 consists of 15 residues. The CDR3 coding sequence is TGTGCCAGCAGTGATGGGACTAGCGGTTACAATGAGCAGTTCTTC. As protein: CASSDGTSGYNEQFF.

V is TRBV5-1 and J is TRBJ2-4; D unclear. The CDR3 has 13 residues. V gave up 0 bases and J gave up 6 bases, with 7 bases separating them. Germline CDR1 SGHRS, CDR2 YFSETQ. The CDR3 coding sequence is TGCGCCAGCAGCTTGGAGGTGGGAAACATTCAGTACTTC. It encodes CASSLEVGNIQYF. The variable domain in full, completed from reference TRBV5-1 and TRBJ2-4, reads KAGVTQTPRYLIKTRGQQVTLSCSPISGHRSVSWYQQTPGQGLQFLFEYFSETQRNKGNFPGRFSGRQFSNSRSEMNVSTLELGDSALYLCASSLEVGNIQYFGAGTRLSVL.

The gene calls are TRBV4-1 and TRBJ2-7; the match to TRBD2 covers 8 bases. The CDR3 runs 17 residues. Trimming removed 4 bases from V and 2 bases from J; junction bases left unmatched: 13. Germline CDR1 and CDR2: MGHRA and YSYEKL. CDR3 bases: TGCGCCAGCAGCCTCATAGCCAATAGCGGGAAAGCCTACGAGCAGTACTTC. Its translation: CASSLIANSGKAYEQYF.

J is TRBJ2-5 and V is TRBV7-2; 9 nucleotides align to TRBD2. The V and J ends lost 5 bases and 1 base, in that order; junction bases with no gene match: 8. Germline V CDR1 and CDR2: SGHTA, FQGNSA. The CDR3 has 16 amino acids. Here the CDR3 reads CASSVPGLASQETQYF. DNA of the CDR3: TGTGCCAGCAGCGTACCGGGACTAGCTTCCCAAGAGACCCAGTACTTC.

CDR3 DNA: TGTGCCAGCAGCTTTCCGGGAGGGACCTACGAGCAGTACTTC. Protein sequence: CASSFPGGTYEQYF. The V call is TRBV7-2, the J call TRBJ2-7, with 8 positions matching TRBD2. Germline V gives CDR1 SGHTA, CDR2 FQGNSA. The CDR3 totals 14 residues. With 3 bases clipped from V and 2 bases from J, the junction kept 3 bases outside the gene matches.

The rearrangement uses TRBV5-1 and TRBJ1-2; TRBD1 might be the D (5 bases). The V and J ends lost 0 bases and 6 bases respectively, with 18 bases between them. Germline CDR1 is SGHRS and CDR2 is YFSETQ. The CDR3 covers 16 residues. The CDR3 sequence: CASSLGDFGPYDGYTF. CDR3 DNA: TGCGCCAGCAGCTTGGGGGACTTTGGGCCCTACGATGGCTACACCTTC.